The T cell receptor (beta chain) described here comes from a study of T cells after somatic rescue of genetic block (dated by TCRdb to 2018 to 2021). General notes on the study: What the study looked at was long-term robustness, specifically in a T-cell system that came about through somatic rescue of a genetic block in T-cell development.

This clone was seen a handful of times. What antigen it recognizes has not been identified. No much larger clonotype is one base removed from it; base qualities were not supplied. Libraries came from the immunoSEQ multiplex PCR assay. Sourced from immuneACCESS, this table was stored by TCRdb with only in-frame sequences that have V and J called. A share of the clones is absent; for the studies checked, an unresolved V gene accounts for under half, and the remainder has no known explanation. The sample has over 95,000 clones on record, over 80% of them singletons. The ten largest clones add up to about 1.5% of the sample. CDR1 and CDR2 are read off the germline V gene as SGHTA and FQGTGA. Including the terminal cysteine and phenylalanine, the CDR3 comprises 15 residues. Kept here is only the CDR3 DNA, which spans 45 bases and is read in frame from base 1. V is cut by 5 bases and J by 7 bases, and the space between the germline ends is 18 bases.

The rearranged chain carries TRBV7-3 and TRBJ2-1; 6 matching bases give a weak D call of TRBD1. The source of this sequence is a young woman. The specimen was peripheral blood mononuclear cells (PBMCs). The CDR3 loop reads CASSKGQPTGNEQFF. The bases read TGTGCCAGCAGCAAAGGACAGCCTACGGGGAATGAGCAGTTCTTC. With the rest looked up from the reference TRBV7-3 and TRBJ2-1 genes rather than sequenced, the full variable domain is GAGVSQTPSNKVTEKGKYVELRCDPISGHTALYWYRQSLGQGPEFLIYFQGTGAADDSGLPNDRFFAVRPEGSVSTLKIQRTERGDSAVYLCASSKGQPTGNEQFFGPGTRLTVL.